This T cell receptor beta chain is from a study of blood T cell repertoires in COVID-19. Study context: In each case, the material was cDNA or gDNA derived from T cells, B-cell-depleted T cells, or PBMCs.

Per the original data handling: From reference gene primer amplification, estimates of nucleated cell counts were derived. Using immunoSEQ multiplex PCR, the repertoire was profiled, and TCRdb retains in-frame clones only, with some absent. The DNA was the basis for D and trimming; V, J and clone size are from that table. The top ten clones hold 2% to 2.5% of a sample with 200,000 to 300,000 clones, 70% to 85% of them seen once. The sequencing sample was made of peripheral blood. The clonotype comes from a middle-aged man who had recovered from COVID-19.

DNA of the CDR3: TGTGCCAGCAGCGGCCGGGACAGTAAAGAGACCCAGTACTTC. It yields the protein CASSGRDSKETQYF. This chain uses TRBV9 with TRBJ2-5; 7 bases are shared with TRBD1. Unmatched junction bases numbered 5, after V lost 3 bases and J lost 3 bases. Germline V gene lookup returns CDR1 SGDLS and CDR2 YYNGEE. The CDR3 is 14 amino acids.